This section outlines one T cell receptor (beta chain) sequence together with its context. Only in-frame clones appear in the TCRdb table, and some are missing; sequencing was by immunoSEQ multiplex PCR. Of approximately 97,000 clones listed, roughly 96% were seen once; the top ten hold roughly 0.33%. The sample is drawn from a study of technical replicates of blood from a handful of donors. J lost 7 bases, V lost 1 base, and 10 bases had no gene match. This CDR3 comprises 15 residues. Germline values: CDR1 SGHTS, CDR2 YDEGEE. The sequence derives from a human donor in good health. The sample taken for sequencing was T cells isolated from PBMCs. V and J are TRBV5-8 and TRBJ1-2; 7 positions agree with TRBD1. In DNA, the CDR3 is TGTGCCAGCAGCTTGACTCGGGACAGCGTTCTTGGCTACACCTTC. Its translation is CASSLTRDSVLGYTF.